Below, one T cell receptor beta chain is given with its context. V lost 0 bases, J lost 6 bases, and 19 bases lay in between. Germline V gene lookup returns CDR1 SGHRS and CDR2 YFSETQ. The CDR3 has 16 amino acids. The data are from a study of CD8 T cells in ankylosing spondylitis. From the 5' RACE reads, TCRdb called clonotypes with MiXCR, one entry per CDR3 protein. The top ten hold roughly an eighth of the sample, which has fewer than 130,000 distinct CDR3 sequences, less than 25% seen once. V usage is TRBV5-1 and J usage is TRBJ2-7, with D perhaps matching TRBD1 or TRBD2 (5 bases each). Sequenced material: synovial fluid, either unsorted or a sorted T cell fraction (not recorded which). The receptor's source is a male donor with ankylosing spondylitis. The CDR3 reads CASSLAGQSAGTEQYV. The CDR3 DNA is TGCGCCAGCAGCTTGGCAGGGCAGAGTGCTGGGACCGAGCAGTACGTC.